These 14 T cell receptor beta chains originate from one sample sequenced in a study of graft-versus-host responses after intestinal transplantation. Antigens for these TCRs are unknown. The assay was immunoSEQ multiplex PCR, and TCRdb's table has in-frame clones only and misses some. The data contain more than 95,000 clones, 93% of them seen just once; the ten biggest clones take up more than 0.9%. Sequenced here: unstimulated CD8+ T cells sorted from spleen or lymph node cells, sampled before intestinal transplant. The receptors were sampled from a human donor who received an intestinal transplant.

This rearrangement joins TRBV7-9 to TRBJ2-1; 10 nucleotides align to TRBD2. CDR3 size: 15 residues. The V segment lost 4 bases and the J segment 4 bases; nucleotides outside the gene matches: 4. Germline CDR1 is SEHNR and CDR2 is FQNEAQ (reference sequence). The CDR3 protein is CASSWELAGYNEQFF. The CDR3 coding sequence is TGTGCCAGCAGCTGGGAACTAGCGGGGTACAATGAGCAGTTCTTC.

This chain connects TRBV7-3 to TRBJ2-1; 9 bases fit TRBD1. The CDR3 is 17 amino acids. The junction had 15 bases not matched to a gene; V was cut back by 3 bases and J by 9 bases. CDR1 SGHTA and CDR2 FQGTGA come from the germline V gene. The CDR3 loop is CASSFTGTGFIKGEQFF. In DNA, the CDR3 is TGTGCCAGCAGCTTTACCGGGACAGGGTTTATCAAGGGTGAGCAGTTCTTC.

The rearrangement joins TRBV7-2 to TRBJ1-2, with TRBD1 matching 9 bases. The V gene's germline CDR1 is SGHTA and CDR2 FQGNSA. This CDR3 spans 17 amino acids. The J segment lost 0 bases and the V segment lost 6 bases, leaving 11 bases of the junction unmatched. This CDR3 is CASSPWGQGSPNYGYTF. In DNA form, the CDR3 reads TGTGCCAGCAGTCCATGGGGACAGGGCTCTCCTAACTATGGCTACACCTTC.

V gene TRBV7-2 combines with J gene TRBJ2-7, with D unresolved. V lost 1 base to trimming and J lost 0 bases, with 19 bases between them. Germline CDR1 and CDR2: SGHTA and FQGNSA. The CDR3 runs 18 residues. CDR3: CASSLDPLEYLTSYEQYF. In nucleotides, the CDR3 is TGTGCCAGCAGCTTAGATCCCCTAGAGTACCTAACCTCCTACGAGCAGTACTTC. Together with reference TRBV7-2 and TRBJ2-7, the CDR3 gives the full variable domain: GAGVSQSPSNKVTEKGKDVELRCDPISGHTALYWYRQSLGQGLEFLIYFQGNSAPDKSGLPSDRFSAERTGGSVSTLTIQRTQQEDSAVYLCASSLDPLEYLTSYEQYFGPGTRLTVT.

The V gene is TRBV29-1, the J gene TRBJ2-6; D might be TRBD2 (5 bases). The CDR3 loop spans 15 amino acids. V lost 4 bases, J lost 1 base, and 11 bases lay in between. Germline loops: CDR1 SQVTM, CDR2 ANQGSEA. The CDR3 spells CSVVLGGSGANVLTF. As DNA, the CDR3 is TGCAGCGTTGTATTGGGCGGGTCTGGGGCCAACGTCCTGACTTTC.

This chain's CDR3 is CASSYSEDTEAFF. In DNA form, the CDR3 reads TGTGCCAGCAGTTACTCTGAGGACACTGAAGCTTTCTTT. This chain links TRBV6-5 with TRBJ1-1; no definite D call. This CDR3 has 13 amino acids. Germline lookup yields CDR1 MNHEY and CDR2 SVGAGI. Trimming stripped 0 bases from V and 3 bases from J, with 5 bases between.

The chain links TRBV7-9 to TRBJ1-5; TRBD1 is a possible D gene (5 bases). Per the germline V gene, CDR1 is SEHNR and CDR2 is FQNEAQ (reference sequence). This CDR3 comprises 13 residues. Trimming cost V 8 bases and J 3 bases, with 11 bases left between them. The CDR3 bases are TGTGCCAGCCAAGCAGGGCCCAATCAGCCCCAGCATTTT. Amino acid sequence: CASQAGPNQPQHF.

This clone was observed a handful of times. The V and J genes are TRBV6-1 and TRBJ2-1; the D gene is possibly TRBD2 (6 bases). Trimming shortened V by 5 bases and J by 9 bases, and 8 bases separated the two germline ends. The germline V gene encodes CDR1 MNHNS and CDR2 SASEGT. CDR3 length: 11 residues. The CDR3 spells CASSQGGEQFF. The CDR3 coding sequence is TGTGCCAGCAGTCAGGGAGGTGAGCAGTTCTTC.

The chain recombines TRBV4-1 with TRBJ2-3; tentatively, D is TRBD2 (7 bases). Deletions cut 3 bases from V and 4 bases from J, with 14 bases between. The CDR3 has 15 residues. Per germline, CDR1 MGHRA and CDR2 YSYEKL. The CDR3 loop is CASSHVGGGPDTQYF. The CDR3 bases are TGCGCCAGCAGCCACGTGGGAGGGGGGCCAGATACGCAGTATTTT.

This rearrangement joins TRBV29-1 to TRBJ1-1, with D tentatively TRBD1 (6 bases). This CDR3 spans 11 amino acids. V lost 4 bases and J lost 7, with 10 bases in between. CDR1 and CDR2 (germline): SQVTM, ANQGSEA. DNA of the CDR3: TGCAGCGTTGTAGGAGGGGGTGAAGCTTTCTTT. Translation: CSVVGGGEAFF.

The rearrangement joins TRBV6-5 to TRBJ2-7; 7 bases are a match to TRBD1. The CDR3 length is 14 residues. CDR1 and CDR2 (germline): MNHEY, SVGAGI. The J segment lost 3 bases and the V segment lost 6 bases, leaving 8 bases of the junction unmatched. DNA of the CDR3: TGTGCCAGCAGGAGACAGGGCTATGGCTACGAGCAGTACTTC. Translated: CASRRQGYGYEQYF.

The chain uses TRBV7-6 and TRBJ2-3; TRBD2 agrees at 11 bases. Looked up from germline, CDR1 is SGHVS and CDR2 is FNYEAQ. This CDR3 comprises 17 residues. J lost 0 bases, V lost 3 bases, and 5 bases had no gene match. CDR3 loop: CASSFTVAGGSTDTQYF. The CDR3 DNA follows: TGTGCCAGCAGCTTCACCGTAGCGGGGGGGAGCACAGATACGCAGTATTTT.

The chain recombines TRBV30 with TRBJ2-1; 13 positions agree with TRBD2. CDR3 length: 12 residues. Trimming at V came to 7 bases and at J to 9 bases, leaving 3 bases not matched to a gene. The germline V gene has CDR1 GTSNPN and CDR2 SVGIG (reference sequence). The CDR3: CASTSGGVEQFF. CDR3 coding DNA: TGTGCCTCCACTAGCGGGGGGGTTGAGCAGTTCTTC.

The CDR3: CAISEFRTGMAYEQYF. The CDR3 nucleotides are TGTGCCATCAGTGAGTTCCGGACAGGGATGGCCTACGAGCAGTACTTC. The rearrangement uses TRBV10-3 and TRBJ2-5; 8 nucleotides align to TRBD1. The end of the DNA fits TRBJ2-7 better, so the J call may be wrong. The germline V gene encodes CDR1 ENHRY and CDR2 SYGVKD. The CDR3 is 16 residues long.